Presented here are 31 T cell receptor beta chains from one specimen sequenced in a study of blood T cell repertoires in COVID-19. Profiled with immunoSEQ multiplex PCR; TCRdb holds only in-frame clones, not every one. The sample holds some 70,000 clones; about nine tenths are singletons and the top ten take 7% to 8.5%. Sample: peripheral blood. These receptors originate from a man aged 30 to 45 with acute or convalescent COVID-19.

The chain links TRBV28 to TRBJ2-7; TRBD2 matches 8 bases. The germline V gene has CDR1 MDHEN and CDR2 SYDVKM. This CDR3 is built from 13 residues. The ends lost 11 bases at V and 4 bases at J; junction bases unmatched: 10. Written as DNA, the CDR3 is TGTGCCGCCAAACCGCGGGAGGCTTACGAGCAGTACTTC. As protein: CAAKPREAYEQYF.

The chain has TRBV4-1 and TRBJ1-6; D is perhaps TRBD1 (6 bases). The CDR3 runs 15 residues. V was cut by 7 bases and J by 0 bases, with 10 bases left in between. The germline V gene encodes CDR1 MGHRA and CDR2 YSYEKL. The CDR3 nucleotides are TGCGCCAGCAACAGGGTCAGCTCCTATAATTCACCCCTCCACTTT. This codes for CASNRVSSYNSPLHF.

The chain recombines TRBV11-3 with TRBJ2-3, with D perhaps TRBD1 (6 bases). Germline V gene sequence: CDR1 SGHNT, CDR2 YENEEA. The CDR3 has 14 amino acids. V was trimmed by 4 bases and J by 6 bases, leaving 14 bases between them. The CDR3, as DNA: TGTGCCAGCAGCTCGAACAGGGAAAGGGATACGCAGTATTTT. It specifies CASSSNRERDTQYF.

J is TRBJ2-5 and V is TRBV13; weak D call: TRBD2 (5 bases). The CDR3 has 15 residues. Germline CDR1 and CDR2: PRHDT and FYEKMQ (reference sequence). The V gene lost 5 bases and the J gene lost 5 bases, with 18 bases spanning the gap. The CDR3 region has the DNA TGTGCCAGCAGCAGAAGACCTGACCGAGGGGAGACCCAGTACTTC. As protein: CASSRRPDRGETQYF.

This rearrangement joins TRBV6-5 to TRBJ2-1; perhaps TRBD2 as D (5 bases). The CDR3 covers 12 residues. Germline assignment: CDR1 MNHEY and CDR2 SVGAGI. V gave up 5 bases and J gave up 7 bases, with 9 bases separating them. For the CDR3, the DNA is TGTGCCAGCAGTAACTGGAGGAATGAGCAGTTCTTC. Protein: CASSNWRNEQFF.

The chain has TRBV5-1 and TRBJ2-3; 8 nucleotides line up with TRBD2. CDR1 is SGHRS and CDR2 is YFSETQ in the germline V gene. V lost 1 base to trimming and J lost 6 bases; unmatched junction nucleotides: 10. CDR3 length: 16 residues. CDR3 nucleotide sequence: TGCGCCAGCAGCTTGAGGCTAGCGGGCTCGTCGGATACGCAGTATTTT. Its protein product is CASSLRLAGSSDTQYF.

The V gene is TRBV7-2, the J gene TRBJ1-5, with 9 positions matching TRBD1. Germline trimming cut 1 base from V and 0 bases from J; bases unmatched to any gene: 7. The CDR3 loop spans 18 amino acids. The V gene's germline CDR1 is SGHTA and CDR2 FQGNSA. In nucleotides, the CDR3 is TGTGCCAGCAGCTTAGGGACAGGGGCCTTGTTTAGCAATCAGCCCCAGCATTTT. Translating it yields CASSLGTGALFSNQPQHF.

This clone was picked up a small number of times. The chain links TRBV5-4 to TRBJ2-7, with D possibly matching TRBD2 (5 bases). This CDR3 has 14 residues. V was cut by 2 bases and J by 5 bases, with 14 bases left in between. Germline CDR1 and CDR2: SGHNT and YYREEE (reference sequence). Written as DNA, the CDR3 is TGTGCCAGCAGCTTCCGGGGTGGTCATAACGAGCAGTACTTC. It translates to CASSFRGGHNEQYF. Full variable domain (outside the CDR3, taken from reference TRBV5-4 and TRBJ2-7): ETGVTQSPTHLIKTRGQQVTLRCSSQSGHNTVSWYQQALGQGPQFIFQYYREEENGRGNFPPRFSGLQFPNYSSELNVNALELDDSALYLCASSFRGGHNEQYFGPGTRLTVT.

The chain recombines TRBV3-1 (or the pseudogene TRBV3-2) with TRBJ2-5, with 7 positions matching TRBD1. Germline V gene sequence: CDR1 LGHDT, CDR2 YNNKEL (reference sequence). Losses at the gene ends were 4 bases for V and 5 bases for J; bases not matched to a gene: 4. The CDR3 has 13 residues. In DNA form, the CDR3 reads TGTGCCAGCAGCCGACAGGGCGTGGAGACCCAGTACTTC. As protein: CASSRQGVETQYF.

CDR3 protein: CASSRETSSYEQYF. CDR3 in DNA: TGTGCCAGCTCACGAGAGACTAGCTCCTACGAGCAGTACTTC. V is TRBV18 and J is TRBJ2-7; maybe TRBD2 (6 bases). The length of the CDR3 is 14 residues. Germline CDR1 reads KGHSH; CDR2 reads LQKENI. Trimming removed 4 bases at V and 0 bases at J, with 10 bases between.

In DNA form, the CDR3 reads TGCACCTCAGGCAGGCAAGAGACCCAGTACTTC. As protein: CTSGRQETQYF. The V call is TRBV20-1, the J call TRBJ2-5; D is unresolved. The germline V gene encodes CDR1 DFQATT and CDR2 SNEGSKA (reference sequence). This CDR3 region has 11 residues.

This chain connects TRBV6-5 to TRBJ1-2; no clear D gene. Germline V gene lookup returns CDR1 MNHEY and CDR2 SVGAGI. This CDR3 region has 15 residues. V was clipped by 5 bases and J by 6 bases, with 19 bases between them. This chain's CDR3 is CASSNMPRGSDGYTF. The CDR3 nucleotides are TGTGCCAGCAGTAACATGCCGCGGGGTTCAGATGGCTACACCTTC.

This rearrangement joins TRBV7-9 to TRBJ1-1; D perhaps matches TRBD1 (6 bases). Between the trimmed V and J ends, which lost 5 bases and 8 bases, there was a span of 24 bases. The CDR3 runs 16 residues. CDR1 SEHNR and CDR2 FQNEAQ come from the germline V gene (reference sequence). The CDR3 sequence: CASSGNRQEREGEAFF. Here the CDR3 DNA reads TGTGCCAGCAGCGGAAACCGACAGGAAAGGGAAGGCGAAGCTTTCTTT.

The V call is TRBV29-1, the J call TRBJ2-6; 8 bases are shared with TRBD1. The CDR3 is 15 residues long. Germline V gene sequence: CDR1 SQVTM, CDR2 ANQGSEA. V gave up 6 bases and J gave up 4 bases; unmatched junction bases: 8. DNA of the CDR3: TGCAGCGTGCGACAGGGGTCTACCGGGGCCAACGTCCTGACTTTC. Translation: CSVRQGSTGANVLTF.

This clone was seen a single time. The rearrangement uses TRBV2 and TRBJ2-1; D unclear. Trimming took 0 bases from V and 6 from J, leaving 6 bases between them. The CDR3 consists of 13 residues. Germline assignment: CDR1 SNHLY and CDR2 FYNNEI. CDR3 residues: CASSEAWSNEQFF. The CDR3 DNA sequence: TGTGCCAGCAGTGAAGCCTGGAGCAATGAGCAGTTCTTC.

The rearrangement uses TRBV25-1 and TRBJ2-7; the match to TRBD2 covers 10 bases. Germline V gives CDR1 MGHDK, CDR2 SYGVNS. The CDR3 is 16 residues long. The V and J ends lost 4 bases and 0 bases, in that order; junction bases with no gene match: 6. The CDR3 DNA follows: TGTGCCAGCAGTGGCAATAGCGGGAGGAGCTCCTACGAGCAGTACTTC. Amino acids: CASSGNSGRSSYEQYF.

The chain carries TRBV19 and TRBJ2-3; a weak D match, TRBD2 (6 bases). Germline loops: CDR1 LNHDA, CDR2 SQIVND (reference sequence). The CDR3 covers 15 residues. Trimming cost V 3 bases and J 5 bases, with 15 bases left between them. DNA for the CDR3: TGTGCCAGTAGTATTGGGGCGAGGCGGGGAGATACGCAGTATTTT. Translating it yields CASSIGARRGDTQYF.

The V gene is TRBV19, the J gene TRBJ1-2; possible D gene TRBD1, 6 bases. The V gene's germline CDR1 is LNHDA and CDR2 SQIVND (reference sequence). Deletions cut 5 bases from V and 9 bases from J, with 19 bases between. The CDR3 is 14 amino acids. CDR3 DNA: TGTGCCAGTAGTGTCCCGGGACAAAAGTTAAGCTACACCTTC. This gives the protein CASSVPGQKLSYTF.

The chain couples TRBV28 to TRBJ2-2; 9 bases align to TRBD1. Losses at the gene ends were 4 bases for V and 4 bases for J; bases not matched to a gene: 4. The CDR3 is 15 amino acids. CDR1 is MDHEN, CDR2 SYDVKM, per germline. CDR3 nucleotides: TGTGCCAGCAGTTCCGGGACAGGGCTCACCGGGGAGCTGTTTTTT. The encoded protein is CASSSGTGLTGELFF.

The CDR3 nucleotides read TGTGCCAGCAGCGGGGTAGCTAGCGACACCGGGGAGCTGTTTTTT. Its protein is CASSGVASDTGELFF. J is TRBJ2-2 and V is TRBV3-1 (or the pseudogene TRBV3-2), with a tentative D call TRBD2 (6 bases). Germline CDR1 reads LGHDT; CDR2 reads YNNKEL (reference sequence). Trimming took 5 bases from V and 3 from J, leaving 13 bases between them. This CDR3 has 15 amino acids.

CDR3 loop: CASSWLLTGELFF. CDR3 DNA: TGTGCCAGCAGTTGGCTGTTGACCGGGGAGCTGTTTTTT. The chain links TRBV12-3 or TRBV12-4 to TRBJ2-2; D not resolved. V lost 4 bases, J lost 5 bases, and 8 bases lay in between. The CDR3 sequence is 13 residues long.

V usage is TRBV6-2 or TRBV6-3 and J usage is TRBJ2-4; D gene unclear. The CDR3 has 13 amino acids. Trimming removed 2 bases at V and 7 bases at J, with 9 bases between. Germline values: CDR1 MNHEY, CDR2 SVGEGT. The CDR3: CASSYGQANIQYF. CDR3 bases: TGTGCCAGCAGTTACGGGCAGGCTAACATTCAGTACTTC.

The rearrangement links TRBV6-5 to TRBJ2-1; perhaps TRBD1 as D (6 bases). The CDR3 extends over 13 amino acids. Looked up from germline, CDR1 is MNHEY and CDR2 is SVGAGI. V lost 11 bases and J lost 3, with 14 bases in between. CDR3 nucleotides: TGTGCCTCACACAGGGATCTCTACAATGAGCAGTTCTTC. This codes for CASHRDLYNEQFF.

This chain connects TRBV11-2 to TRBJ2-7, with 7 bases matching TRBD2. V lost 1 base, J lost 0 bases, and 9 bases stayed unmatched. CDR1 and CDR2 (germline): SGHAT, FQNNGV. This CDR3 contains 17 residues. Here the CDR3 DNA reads TGTGCCAGCAGCTTAGGGACGGGGGGAGCCCTCTCCTACGAGCAGTACTTC. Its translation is CASSLGTGGALSYEQYF. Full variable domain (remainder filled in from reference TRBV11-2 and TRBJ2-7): EAGVAQSPRYKIIEKRQSVAFWCNPISGHATLYWYQQILGQGPKLLIQFQNNGVVDDSQLPKDRFSAERLKGVDSTLKIQPAKLEDSAVYLCASSLGTGGALSYEQYFGPGTRLTVT.

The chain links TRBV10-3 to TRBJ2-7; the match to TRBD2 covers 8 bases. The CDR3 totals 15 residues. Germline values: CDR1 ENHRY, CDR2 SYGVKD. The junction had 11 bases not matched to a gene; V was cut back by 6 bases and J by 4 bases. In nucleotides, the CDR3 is TGTGCCATCAGAAGCCCGGGACTAGGAGAATACGAGCAGTACTTC. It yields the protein CAIRSPGLGEYEQYF.

CDR3 protein: CASSEVGEPQHF. The CDR3 bases are TGCGCCAGCAGTGAGGTAGGAGAGCCCCAGCATTTT. The V gene is TRBV10-1, the J gene TRBJ1-5; no definite D call. Germline V gives CDR1 WNHNN, CDR2 SYGVQD (reference sequence). The CDR3 totals 12 residues. The germline V and J ends were trimmed by 2 bases and 8 bases, with 7 bases remaining between them.

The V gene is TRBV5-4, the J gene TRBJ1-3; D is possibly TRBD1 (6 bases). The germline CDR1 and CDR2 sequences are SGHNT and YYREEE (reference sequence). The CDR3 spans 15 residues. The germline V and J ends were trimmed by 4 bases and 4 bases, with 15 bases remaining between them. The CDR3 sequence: CASSQVQGSGNTIYF. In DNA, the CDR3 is TGTGCCAGCAGCCAAGTGCAGGGGTCCGGAAACACCATATATTTT.

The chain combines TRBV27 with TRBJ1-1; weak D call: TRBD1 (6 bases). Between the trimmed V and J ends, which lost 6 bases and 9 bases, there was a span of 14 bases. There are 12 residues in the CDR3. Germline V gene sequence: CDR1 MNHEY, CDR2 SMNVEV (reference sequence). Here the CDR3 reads CASRTGLFKAFF. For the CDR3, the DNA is TGTGCCAGCAGAACAGGGCTTTTTAAAGCTTTCTTT.

The CDR3 region is CASSLYRDYGYTF. The CDR3 region has the DNA TGTGCCAGCAGCCTTTACAGGGACTATGGCTACACCTTC. The chain couples TRBV5-8 to TRBJ1-2; weak D call: TRBD1 (6 bases). CDR3 length: 13 amino acids. Trimming removed 4 bases from V and 3 bases from J, with 10 bases in between. CDR1 is SGHTS and CDR2 is YDEGEE in the germline V gene.

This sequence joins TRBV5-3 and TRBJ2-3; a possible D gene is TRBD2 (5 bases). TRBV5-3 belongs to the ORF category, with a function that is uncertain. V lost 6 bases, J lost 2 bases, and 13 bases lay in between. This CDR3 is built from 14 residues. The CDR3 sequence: CARIGWRPTDTQYF. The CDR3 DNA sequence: TGTGCCAGAATAGGCTGGAGGCCCACAGATACGCAGTATTTT.

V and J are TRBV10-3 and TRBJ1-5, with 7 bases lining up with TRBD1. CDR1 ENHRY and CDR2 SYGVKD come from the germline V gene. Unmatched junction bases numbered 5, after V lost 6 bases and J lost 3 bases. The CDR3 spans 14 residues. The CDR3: CAISKTGDNQPQHF. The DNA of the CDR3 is TGTGCCATCAGCAAAACAGGGGACAATCAGCCCCAGCATTTT.